This T cell receptor beta chain was documented in a study of blood T cell repertoires in COVID-19. Study-wide context: The cDNA or gDNA used as material had been derived from T cells, B-cell-depleted T cells, or PBMCs.

V lost 5 bases to trimming and J lost 8 bases; unmatched junction nucleotides: 4. Germline V lookup: CDR1 DFQATT, CDR2 SNEGSKA (reference sequence). The CDR3 runs to 11 residues. Assay used: immunoSEQ multiplex PCR; TCRdb lists only in-frame clones, some missing. The sample consists of under 200,000 clones, 79% of them appearing once. V gene TRBV20-1 combines with J gene TRBJ1-2, with 8 bases lining up with TRBD1. This receptor was taken from a man aged 55 to 70 with active or convalescent COVID-19. The specimen sequenced was peripheral blood. In nucleotides, the CDR3 is TGCAGTGCTGACAGGGGAGAGGGCTACACCTTC. Encoded protein: CSADRGEGYTF.